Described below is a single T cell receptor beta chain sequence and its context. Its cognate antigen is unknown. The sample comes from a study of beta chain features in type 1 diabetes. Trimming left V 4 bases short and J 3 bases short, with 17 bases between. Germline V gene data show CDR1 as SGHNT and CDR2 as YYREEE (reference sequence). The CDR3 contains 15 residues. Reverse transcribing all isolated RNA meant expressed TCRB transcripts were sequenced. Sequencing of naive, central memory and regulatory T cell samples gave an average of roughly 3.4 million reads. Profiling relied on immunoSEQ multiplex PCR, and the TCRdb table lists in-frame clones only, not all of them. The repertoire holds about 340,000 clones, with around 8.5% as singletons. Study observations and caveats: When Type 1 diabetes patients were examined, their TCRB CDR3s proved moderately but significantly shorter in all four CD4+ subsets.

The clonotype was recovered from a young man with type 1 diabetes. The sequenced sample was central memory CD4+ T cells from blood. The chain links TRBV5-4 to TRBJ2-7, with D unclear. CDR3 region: CASSPEPGPNYEQYF. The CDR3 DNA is TGTGCCAGCAGCCCCGAGCCGGGCCCAAACTACGAGCAGTACTTC. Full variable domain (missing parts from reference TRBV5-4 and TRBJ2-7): ETGVTQSPTHLIKTRGQQVTLRCSSQSGHNTVSWYQQALGQGPQFIFQYYREEENGRGNFPPRFSGLQFPNYSSELNVNALELDDSALYLCASSPEPGPNYEQYFGPGTRLTVT.